This TCR beta chain was identified in a study of cytomegalovirus exposure and HLA in healthy donors. Study-wide findings and caveats: Reports indicated that the classifier achieved high specificity and sensitivity in diagnosing cytomegalovirus status.

The V and J ends lost 1 base and 3 bases, in that order; junction bases with no gene match: 6. Germline V gene sequence: CDR1 SGHRS, CDR2 YFSETQ. CDR3 size: 15 residues. In the case of this clone: Antigen: not known.

It was with 60 Vbeta and 13 Jbeta primers that the PCR ran. The method was immunoSEQ multiplex PCR; TCRdb's version includes in-frame clones alone and lacks a portion of them. The sample holds roughly 120,000 clones. What was sequenced was PBMCs. The sequence derives from a man between 18 and 29 years old in good health and CMV-seronegative. The rearrangement joins TRBV5-1 to TRBJ2-7; 8 bases line up with TRBD1. CDR3 bases: TGCGCCAGCAGCTTGTTTGGGACAGGATACTACGAGCAGTACTTC. This sequence encodes CASSLFGTGYYEQYF.